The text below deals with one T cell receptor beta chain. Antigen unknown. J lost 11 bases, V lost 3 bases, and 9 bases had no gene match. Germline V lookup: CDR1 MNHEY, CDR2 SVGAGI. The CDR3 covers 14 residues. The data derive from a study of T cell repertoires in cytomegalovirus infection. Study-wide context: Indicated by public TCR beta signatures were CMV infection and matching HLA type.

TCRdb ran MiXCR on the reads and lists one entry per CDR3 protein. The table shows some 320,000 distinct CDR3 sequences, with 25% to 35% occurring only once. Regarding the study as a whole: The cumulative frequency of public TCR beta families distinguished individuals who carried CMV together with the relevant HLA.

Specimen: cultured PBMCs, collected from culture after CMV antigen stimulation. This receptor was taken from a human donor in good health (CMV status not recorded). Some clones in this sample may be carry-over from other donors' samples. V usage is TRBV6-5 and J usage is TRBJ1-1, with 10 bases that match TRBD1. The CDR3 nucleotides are TGTGCCAGCAGTTATGACCCGGACAGGGGGAAGGCTTTCTTT. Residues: CASSYDPDRGKAFF.